This TCR beta chain was recovered during a study of cytomegalovirus exposure and HLA in healthy donors. Study findings and constraints: In a later analysis, a genetic analysis reported fewer productive-TCR N-insertions in an Asian-associated ancestry cluster than the cohort average. 164 TCR beta chains were listed as cytomegalovirus-associated. Within a later analysis, the majority of CMV-associated TCR beta chains appeared HLA-restricted.

V lost 5 bases to trimming and J lost 3 bases; unmatched junction nucleotides: 10. The CDR3 covers 15 residues. The germline V gene encodes CDR1 MNHEY and CDR2 SVGAGI. The PCR contained 60 Vbeta and 13 Jbeta primers. Sequencing used immunoSEQ multiplex PCR; TCRdb keeps in-frame clones, though not all of them. Among about 130,000 clones listed, around four fifths were seen once. This clone was counted a single time. Antigen specificity is unknown. The receptor's source is a male donor in good health and CMV-seronegative. The sequencing input was PBMCs. The V and J genes are TRBV6-5 and TRBJ2-7, with TRBD1 identical over 7 bases. The CDR3 sequence: CASSRRTGLLYEQYF. The CDR3, as DNA: TGTGCCAGCAGTCGGCGGACAGGCCTTCTCTACGAGCAGTACTTC.